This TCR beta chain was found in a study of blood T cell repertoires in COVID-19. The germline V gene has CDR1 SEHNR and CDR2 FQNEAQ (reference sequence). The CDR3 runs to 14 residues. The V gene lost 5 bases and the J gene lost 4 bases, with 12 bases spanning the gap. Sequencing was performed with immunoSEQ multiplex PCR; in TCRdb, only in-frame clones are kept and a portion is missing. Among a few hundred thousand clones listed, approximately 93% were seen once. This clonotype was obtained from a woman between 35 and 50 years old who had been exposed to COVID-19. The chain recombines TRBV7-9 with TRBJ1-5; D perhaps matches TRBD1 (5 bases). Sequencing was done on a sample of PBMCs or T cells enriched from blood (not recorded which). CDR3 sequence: CASSSDSRNQPQHF. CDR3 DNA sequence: TGTGCCAGCAGCAGCGACAGCCGTAATCAGCCCCAGCATTTT.